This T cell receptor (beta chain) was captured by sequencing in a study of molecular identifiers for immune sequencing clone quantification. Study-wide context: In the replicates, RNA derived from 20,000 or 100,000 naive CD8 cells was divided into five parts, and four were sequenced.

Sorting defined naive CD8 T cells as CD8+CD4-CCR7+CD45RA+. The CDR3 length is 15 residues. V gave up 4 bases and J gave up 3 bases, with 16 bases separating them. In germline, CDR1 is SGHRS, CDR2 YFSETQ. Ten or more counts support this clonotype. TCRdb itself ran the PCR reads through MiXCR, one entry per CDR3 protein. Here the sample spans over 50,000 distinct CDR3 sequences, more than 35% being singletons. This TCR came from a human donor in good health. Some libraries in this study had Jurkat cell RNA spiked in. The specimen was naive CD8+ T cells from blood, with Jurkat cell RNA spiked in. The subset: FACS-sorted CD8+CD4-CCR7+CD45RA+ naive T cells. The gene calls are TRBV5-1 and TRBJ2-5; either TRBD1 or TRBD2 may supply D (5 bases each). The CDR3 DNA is TGCGCCAGCAGCGTGCGTCGGGGCGGTAAAGAGACCCAGTACTTC. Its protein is CASSVRRGGKETQYF.